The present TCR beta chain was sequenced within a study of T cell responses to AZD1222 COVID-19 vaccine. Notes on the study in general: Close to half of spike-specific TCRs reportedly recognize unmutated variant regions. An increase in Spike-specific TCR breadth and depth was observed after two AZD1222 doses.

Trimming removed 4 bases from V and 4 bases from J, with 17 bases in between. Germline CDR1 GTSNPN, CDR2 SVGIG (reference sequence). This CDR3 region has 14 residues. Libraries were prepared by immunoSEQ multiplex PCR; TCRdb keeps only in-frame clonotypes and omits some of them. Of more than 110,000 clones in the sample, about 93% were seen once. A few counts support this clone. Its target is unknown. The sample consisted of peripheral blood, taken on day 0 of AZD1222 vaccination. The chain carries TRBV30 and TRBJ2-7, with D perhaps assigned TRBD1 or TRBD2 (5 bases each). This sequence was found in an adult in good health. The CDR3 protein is CAWTRGTDSYEQYF. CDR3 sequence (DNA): TGTGCCTGGACGCGTGGGACGGACTCTTACGAGCAGTACTTC.